The entry below describes one T cell receptor (beta chain). The germline V gene encodes CDR1 SGHAT and CDR2 FQDESV (reference sequence). The CDR3 sequence is 16 residues long. V shed 0 bases and J 2 bases; nucleotides not matched to a gene: 0. The data were taken from a study of blood T cell repertoires in COVID-19. Study overall: Samples taken during acute and convalescent COVID-19 were collected in the United States, Italy and Spain. PBMCs, B-cell-depleted T cells, or T cells provided the cDNA or gDNA that made up the material.

The authors' processing: It was from reference gene primer amplification that nucleated cell counts were estimated. Data came from immunoSEQ multiplex PCR; TCRdb stores just in-frame clones and leaves some out. The V and J calls and clone size were taken over from that table, and D and trimming were inferred from the DNA. The data contain approximately 130,000 clones, around nine tenths of them singletons. The TCR sequence derives from a human donor in a cohort sampled during active COVID-19. The sequencing sample was made of peripheral blood. The chain carries TRBV11-1 and TRBJ2-1; TRBD1 agrees at 11 bases. The CDR3 region has the DNA TGTGCCAGCAGCTTAGCGGGACAGGGGGCCTACAATGAGCAGTTCTTC. Translation gives CASSLAGQGAYNEQFF.